The 23 T cell receptor beta chains presented below share a single source sample, sequenced in a study of post-analysis software for immune sequencing data. Study-wide findings and caveats: TRBV5-6, TRBV5-1 and TRBV20-1 belonged to a set of about five TRBV segments that were more frequent in patients than controls.

Antigen specificity for these receptors is unknown. TCR beta libraries were prepared from cDNA with unique molecular identifiers. In TCRdb, the PCR reads were re-called with MiXCR into one record per CDR3 protein. The data contain approximately 660,000 distinct CDR3 sequences, 55% to 60% of them singletons. The sample was blood. These receptors all stem from a girl aged 2 to 10 with multiple sclerosis.

The chain employs TRBV6-6 and TRBJ2-1, with TRBD1 identical over 8 bases. The CDR3 is made up of 16 amino acids. CDR1 is MNHNY and CDR2 is SVGAGI in the germline V gene (reference sequence). Trimming at V came to 4 bases and at J to 4 bases, leaving 9 bases not matched to a gene. Written as DNA, the CDR3 is TGTGCCAGCAGTTCAATCCCGGGACAGGTTTACAATGAGCAGTTCTTC. The encoded protein is CASSSIPGQVYNEQFF.

V and J are TRBV10-2 and TRBJ2-1, with D uncertain. The V gene's germline CDR1 is WSHSY and CDR2 SAAADI. Deletions cut 6 bases from V and 9 bases from J, with 24 bases between. The CDR3 has 16 residues. The DNA for the CDR3 is TGCGCCAGCAGCTCCCCAAAGAGGAACCCATGGGGTGAGCAGTTCTTC. Its translation: CASSSPKRNPWGEQFF.

The genes are TRBV20-1 and TRBJ2-1, with 13 bases identical to TRBD2. Germline loops: CDR1 DFQATT, CDR2 SNEGSKA (reference sequence). CDR3 length equals 15 residues. The V gene end was trimmed by 5 bases and the J gene end by 8 bases; junction bases not matched to a gene: 9. The DNA for the CDR3 is TGCAGTGCTGCCCCCGGGACTAGCGGGATCTATGAGCAGTTCTTC. It translates to CSAAPGTSGIYEQFF.

The chain uses TRBV7-2 and TRBJ2-3; the D call may be TRBD1 or TRBD2 (6 bases each). The germline V gene has CDR1 SGHTA and CDR2 FQGNSA. This CDR3 is 18 amino acids long. Trimming took off 3 bases at V and 2 bases at J, with 21 bases between the two ends. The CDR3 DNA reads as TGTGCCAGCAGCTTGCTAAGTCGGGGGCCCTATTCCACAGATACGCAGTATTTT. This codes for CASSLLSRGPYSTDTQYF.

The J gene is TRBJ2-1, the V gene TRBV20-1; 9 nucleotides match TRBD1. This CDR3 comprises 15 residues. The V gene's germline CDR1 is DFQATT and CDR2 SNEGSKA (reference sequence). The ends lost 5 bases at V and 2 bases at J; junction bases unmatched: 7. The CDR3 DNA reads TGCAGTGCTTCTCCTACAGGGGGCCCCTACAATGAGCAGTTCTTC. It yields the protein CSASPTGGPYNEQFF.

This sequence joins TRBV6-2 or TRBV6-3 and TRBJ2-7; D unclear. V was shortened by 0 bases and J by 7 bases, with 13 bases between the two germline ends. The CDR3 contains 14 residues. Germline CDR1 MNHEY, CDR2 SVGEGT. Here the CDR3 DNA reads TGTGCCAGCAGTTACTCGATAGGGTTGGGGGAGCAGTACTTC. This sequence encodes CASSYSIGLGEQYF.

The V gene is TRBV12-5, the J gene TRBJ1-1; D ambiguous. V was trimmed by 4 bases and J by 1 base, leaving 7 bases between them. The germline CDR1 and CDR2 sequences are LGHNT and FRNRAP. The CDR3 consists of 13 residues. CDR3 sequence reads: CASGSSRNTEAFF. As DNA, the CDR3 is TGTGCTAGTGGTTCCTCCCGGAACACTGAAGCTTTCTTT.

The chain is built from TRBV12-3 or TRBV12-4 and TRBJ2-1; TRBD2 agrees at 10 bases. The CDR3 extends over 16 amino acids. V was pared by 6 bases and J by 3 bases, with 8 bases of the junction left unmatched. The CDR3: CASRAKREGLYNEQFF. In DNA, the CDR3 is TGTGCCAGCAGAGCGAAGCGGGAGGGGCTCTACAATGAGCAGTTCTTC.

This CDR3 is CSARRVLAGGISSYNEQFF. Here the CDR3 DNA reads TGCAGTGCTAGAAGGGTCCTAGCGGGGGGGATTAGCTCCTACAATGAGCAGTTCTTC. The chain links TRBV20-1 to TRBJ2-1; 12 bases align to TRBD2. The CDR3 runs to 19 residues. The germline V gene encodes CDR1 DFQATT and CDR2 SNEGSKA (reference sequence). Trimming at V came to 2 bases and at J to 0 bases, leaving 11 bases not matched to a gene.

The rearrangement uses TRBV7-2 and TRBJ2-5, with D perhaps matching TRBD2 (6 bases). Germline CDR1 and CDR2: SGHTA and FQGNSA. Trimming stripped 2 bases from V and 5 bases from J, with 15 bases between. This CDR3 comprises 15 residues. This CDR3 is CASSLRSGQGETQYF. As DNA, the CDR3 is TGTGCCAGCAGCTTACGAAGCGGGCAAGGGGAGACCCAGTACTTC.

This chain uses TRBV5-1 with TRBJ1-1; TRBD1 agrees at 7 bases. CDR1 and CDR2 from the germline V gene are SGHRS and YFSETQ. The CDR3 has 14 residues. With 4 bases clipped from V and 1 base from J, the junction kept 4 bases outside the gene matches. The CDR3, as DNA: TGCGCCAGCAGCGGCCGACAGGGGAACACTGAAGCTTTCTTT. As protein: CASSGRQGNTEAFF.

The CDR3 nucleotides are TGTGCCAGCAATCTAGCGGGGCTTCCCTACAATGAGCAGTACTTC. This codes for CASNLAGLPYNEQYF. The chain links TRBV6-2 or TRBV6-3 to TRBJ2-7; 9 bases match TRBD2. CDR1 MNHEY and CDR2 SVGEGT come from the germline V gene. The trim removed 7 bases at V and 7 bases at J, leaving 14 bases unmatched. CDR3 length: 15 amino acids.

The chain recombines TRBV10-2 with TRBJ2-7, with D possibly being TRBD2 (5 bases). The ends were cut back, 0 bases at V and 5 bases at J, with 14 bases in the middle. CDR3 length equals 15 residues. Germline assignment: CDR1 WSHSY and CDR2 SAAADI. The CDR3 DNA is TGCGCCAGCAGTGAGTCGAGGCTAGCTGGTCACGAGCAGTACTTC. Protein: CASSESRLAGHEQYF.

J is TRBJ2-7 and V is TRBV7-2; 10 nucleotides line up with TRBD1. This CDR3 comprises 15 residues. Germline V gives CDR1 SGHTA, CDR2 FQGNSA. The V and J ends lost 8 bases and 1 base, in that order; junction bases with no gene match: 8. The DNA for the CDR3 is TGTGCCAGCGGCCCGACAGGGGGCACTTCCTACGAGCAGTACTTC. Encoded protein: CASGPTGGTSYEQYF.

The V gene is TRBV7-8, the J gene TRBJ1-2; 9 bases match TRBD1. Germline V gives CDR1 SGHVS, CDR2 FQNEAQ. The CDR3 has 16 residues. Trimming took 0 bases from V and 3 from J; bases not matched to a gene: 5. This CDR3 is CASSLAGTGRDYGYTF. CDR3 sequence (DNA): TGTGCCAGCAGCTTAGCCGGGACAGGGAGGGACTATGGCTACACCTTC.

The chain joins TRBV4-3 to TRBJ1-1; unclear D gene. The V end was cut by 0 bases, the J end by 7 bases, with 9 bases between. Germline CDR1 is LGHNA and CDR2 is YSLEER. CDR3 length: 13 amino acids. The CDR3 nucleotides are TGCGCCAGCAGCCAAGATGGGTTGTTTGAAGCTTTCTTT. Its translation: CASSQDGLFEAFF.

This chain joins TRBV29-1 and TRBJ2-1; 9 nucleotides agree with TRBD1. The CDR3 totals 14 residues. The germline CDR1 and CDR2 sequences are SQVTM and ANQGSEA. J lost 10 bases, V lost 2 bases, and 9 bases had no gene match. The CDR3 DNA follows: TGCAGCGTTGAAAGGGGGACAGGGAACGTCGAGCAGTTCTTC. Amino acids: CSVERGTGNVEQFF.

This sequence joins TRBV29-1 and TRBJ2-4, with D unresolved. Between the trimmed V and J ends, which lost 6 bases and 13 bases, there was a span of 13 bases. The CDR3 runs 10 residues. Germline CDR1 and CDR2: SQVTM and ANQGSEA. The CDR3 region has the DNA TGCAGCGTGGTTAAAAATGAGCAGTACTTC. Amino acids: CSVVKNEQYF.

This rearrangement joins TRBV15 to TRBJ1-1, with D possibly matching TRBD1 (5 bases). This CDR3 has 18 residues. Per germline, CDR1 LNHNV and CDR2 YYDKDF (reference sequence). Trimming took off 5 bases at V and 1 base at J, with 23 bases between the two ends. CDR3 residues: CATSGDLNSAAWNTEAFF. CDR3 DNA sequence: TGTGCCACCAGCGGGGACCTAAATTCGGCAGCGTGGAACACTGAAGCTTTCTTT.

This chain uses TRBV27 with TRBJ1-1, with D maybe TRBD1 (5 bases). The CDR3 spans 12 residues. The germline CDR1 and CDR2 sequences are MNHEY and SMNVEV (reference sequence). V was cut by 5 bases and J by 7 bases, with 11 bases left in between. CDR3 region: CASSPGHREAFF. The CDR3 DNA reads TGTGCCAGCAGTCCCGGACATCGTGAAGCTTTCTTT.

The CDR3 here is CSVELVEETQYF. CDR3 coding DNA: TGCAGCGTTGAATTGGTGGAAGAGACCCAGTACTTC. V usage is TRBV29-1 and J usage is TRBJ2-5; D not certain. V was shortened by 2 bases and J by 3 bases, with 7 bases between the two germline ends. CDR1 and CDR2 from the germline V gene are SQVTM and ANQGSEA. This CDR3 region has 12 residues.

The rearrangement uses TRBV20-1 and TRBJ1-5, with unresolved D. Trimming took 1 base from V and 2 from J, leaving 9 bases between them. Germline values: CDR1 DFQATT, CDR2 SNEGSKA (reference sequence). The CDR3 runs to 14 residues. The CDR3: CSARGGVGNQPQHF. The CDR3 DNA reads TGCAGTGCTAGAGGCGGGGTAGGCAATCAGCCCCAGCATTTT.

The chain combines TRBV12-3 or TRBV12-4 with TRBJ2-1; TRBD2 matches 10 bases. The trim removed 3 bases at V and 9 bases at J, leaving 8 bases unmatched. The CDR3 length is 15 residues. The CDR3 nucleotides read TGTGCCAGCAGTTTGGAGCGGGGGGGGCTCGGTGAGCAGTTCTTC. This encodes CASSLERGGLGEQFF.